Detailed here is one T cell receptor (beta chain). Its antigen is as yet unknown. The table came from immunoSEQ multiplex PCR; TCRdb's copy has only in-frame clones and leaves some out. The sample shows some 140,000 clones, 85% to 90% of them seen only once. This record belongs to a study of T cell responses to AZD1222 COVID-19 vaccine. CDR1 is LNHDA and CDR2 is SQIVND in the germline V gene (reference sequence). The CDR3 totals 14 residues. Trimming removed 5 bases at V and 5 bases at J, with 14 bases between. Broader study findings: Every sample of the repertoires postdated the peak T cell response. Spike-specific TCR breadth and depth went up after people got two AZD1222 doses.

This chain uses TRBV19 with TRBJ2-3; D possibly uses TRBD1 or TRBD2 (5 bases each). This receptor was taken from an adult in good health. The starting material was peripheral blood, obtained on day 0 of MenACWY control vaccination. CDR3 sequence (DNA): TGTGCCAGTAGTCCCGGGACCCCCAAAGATACGCAGTATTTT. It encodes CASSPGTPKDTQYF.